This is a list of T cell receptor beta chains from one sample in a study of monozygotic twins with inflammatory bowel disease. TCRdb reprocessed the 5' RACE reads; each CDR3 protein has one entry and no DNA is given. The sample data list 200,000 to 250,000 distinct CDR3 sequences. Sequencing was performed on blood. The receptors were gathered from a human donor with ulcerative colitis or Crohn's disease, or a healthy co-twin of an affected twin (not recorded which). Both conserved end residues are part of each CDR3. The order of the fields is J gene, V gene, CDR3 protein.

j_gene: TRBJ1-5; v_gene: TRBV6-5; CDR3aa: CASSYTGSNQPQHF
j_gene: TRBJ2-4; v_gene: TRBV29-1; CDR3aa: CSVFLDGSKNIQYF
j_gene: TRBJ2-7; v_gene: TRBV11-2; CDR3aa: CASSPGLKSYEQYF
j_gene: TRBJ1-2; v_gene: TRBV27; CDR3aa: CASTPTFEDAKRGSGYTF
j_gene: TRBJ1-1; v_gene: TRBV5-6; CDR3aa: CASSLTRLNTEAFF
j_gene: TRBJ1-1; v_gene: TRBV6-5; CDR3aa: CASSYSEDQGVTEAFF
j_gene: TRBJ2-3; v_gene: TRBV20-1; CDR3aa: CSARGLAGRTDTQYF
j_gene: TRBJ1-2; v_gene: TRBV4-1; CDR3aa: CASSQGNRVWDYGYTF
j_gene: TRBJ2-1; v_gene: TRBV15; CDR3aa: CATRGPGQAWNEQFF
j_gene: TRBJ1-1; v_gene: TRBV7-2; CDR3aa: CASSRPGALTEAFF
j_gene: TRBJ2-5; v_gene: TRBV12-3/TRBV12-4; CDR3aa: CASSPPRGYQETQYF
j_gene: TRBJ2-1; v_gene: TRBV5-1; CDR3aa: CASSLVLDGYNEQFF
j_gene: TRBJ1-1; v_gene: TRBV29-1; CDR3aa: CSATPATTEAFF
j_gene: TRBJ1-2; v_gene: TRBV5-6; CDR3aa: CASSPQGQANYGYTF
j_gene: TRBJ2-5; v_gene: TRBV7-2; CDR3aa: CASSLHLTSGSGTQYF
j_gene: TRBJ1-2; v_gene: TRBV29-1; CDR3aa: CSVEFGTAAGYTF
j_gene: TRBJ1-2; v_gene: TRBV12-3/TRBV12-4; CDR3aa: CASSTSGPGFGYTF
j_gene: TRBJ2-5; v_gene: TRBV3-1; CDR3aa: CASSQSSRETQYF
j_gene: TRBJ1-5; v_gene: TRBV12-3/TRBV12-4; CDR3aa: CASSFPGRGASNQPQHF
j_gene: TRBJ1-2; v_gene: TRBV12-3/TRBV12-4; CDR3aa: CASSPSQGYGYTF